This is a list of T cell receptor beta chains from one sample in a study of cytomegalovirus exposure and HLA in healthy donors. TCRdb's table, derived via immunoSEQ multiplex PCR, lists solely in-frame clones and lacks some. The sample shows around 110,000 clones, 50% to 75% of them seen only once. Sequencing used PBMCs. The receptors here all came from a middle-aged woman in good health and CMV-seropositive. Both conserved end residues are part of each CDR3. The D gene is left open where the match is weak. Clone size is given for some rows only: seen once, a few or many times, or a class if the clone is expanded.

D	size	V	J	CDR3	DNA
TRBD2	NA	TRBV30	TRBJ2-3	CAWTERGADTQYF	TGTGCCTGGACGGAGCGGGGGGCCGATACGCAGTATTTT
TRBD1	NA	TRBV5-1	TRBJ1-1	CASRPEMDRGLRLNTEAFF	TGCGCCAGCAGGCCGGAAATGGACAGGGGGCTAAGGCTGAACACTGAAGCTTTCTTT
TRBD2	NA	TRBV10-2	TRBJ2-4	CASSGAGGNIQYF	TGCGCCAGCTCGGGAGCGGGAGGAAACATTCAGTACTTC
NA	NA	TRBV5-4	TRBJ1-5	CASSAGPNQPQHF	TGTGCCAGCAGCGCGGGCCCAAATCAGCCCCAGCATTTT
NA	NA	TRBV25-1	TRBJ2-5	CASSEAGLRETQYF	TGTGCCAGCAGTGAAGCTGGACTAAGAGAGACCCAGTACTTC
NA	few	TRBV30	TRBJ1-4	CAWRGRRGEKLFF	TGTGCCTGGAGGGGACGGAGGGGTGAAAAACTGTTTTTT
NA	NA	TRBV11-2	TRBJ1-2	CASSLSRNYGYTF	TGTGCCAGCAGCTTATCCAGAAACTATGGCTACACCTTC
TRBD1	few	TRBV12-5	TRBJ2-5	CASGLGQGAETQYF	TGTGCTAGTGGTTTAGGACAGGGGGCAGAGACCCAGTACTTC
NA	NA	TRBV30	TRBJ2-3	CAWSVGDSDTQYF	TGTGCCTGGAGTGTAGGGGACTCAGATACGCAGTATTTT
TRBD1	NA	TRBV5-1	TRBJ2-5	CASSYPGTGGETQYF	TGCGCCAGCAGCTACCCCGGGACAGGGGGAGAGACCCAGTACTTC
TRBD2	NA	TRBV10-3	TRBJ2-5	CATSGPGLRYF	TGTGCCACATCAGGCCCGGGACTACGCTACTTC
TRBD2	NA	TRBV6-5	TRBJ2-7	CASSMRGNSYEQYF	TGTGCCAGCTCAATGCGGGGGAACTCCTACGAGCAGTACTTC
NA	few	TRBV5-4	TRBJ1-1	CASSLGGETEAFF	TGTGCCAGCAGCTTGGGGGGGGAGACTGAAGCTTTCTTT
TRBD1	NA	TRBV30	TRBJ1-1	CAWSVGQVNTEAFF	TGTGCCTGGAGTGTAGGACAGGTGAACACTGAAGCTTTCTTT
NA	NA	TRBV6-5	TRBJ1-2	CASSSSGAQGNYGYTF	TGTGCCAGCAGTTCATCAGGGGCCCAGGGTAACTATGGCTACACCTTC
TRBD1	NA	TRBV7-3	TRBJ2-7	CASSVTGGGYEQYF	TGTGCCAGCAGCGTAACAGGGGGCGGCTACGAGCAGTACTTC
TRBD1	few	TRBV6-1	TRBJ2-7	CASSRRGLASYEQYF	TGTGCCAGCAGTCGCAGGGGGCTGGCTAGCTACGAGCAGTACTTC
TRBD2	NA	TRBV6-5	TRBJ2-7	CASSYSSGAREQYF	TGTGCCAGCAGTTATTCTAGCGGGGCCCGCGAGCAGTACTTC
NA	NA	TRBV7-9	TRBJ1-2	CASSLAQDYGYTF	TGTGCCAGCAGCTTAGCGCAGGACTATGGCTACACCTTC
TRBD1	NA	TRBV11-3	TRBJ2-7	CASSSGKGAFEQYF	TGTGCCAGCAGTTCTGGAAAGGGGGCGTTCGAGCAGTACTTC
TRBD1	NA	TRBV5-1	TRBJ2-5	CASSLWGVTGVETQYF	TGCGCCAGCAGCTTGTGGGGCGTGACAGGGGTAGAGACCCAGTACTTC
NA	NA	TRBV10-2	TRBJ2-5	CASSLDGRTQYF	TGCGCCAGCAGTTTAGACGGGAGGACCCAGTACTTC
TRBD1	NA	TRBV7-8	TRBJ1-5	CASSRDRDQPQHF	TGTGCCAGCAGCCGGGACAGGGATCAGCCCCAGCATTTT
NA	NA	TRBV7-2	TRBJ2-7	CASSPPAGLYEQYF	TGTGCCAGCAGCCCCCCGGCGGGGCTCTACGAGCAGTACTTC
NA	few	TRBV30	TRBJ1-4	CAWSFMGPNEKLFF	TGTGCCTGGAGTTTTATGGGGCCTAATGAAAAACTGTTTTTT
NA	few	TRBV7-9	TRBJ1-1	CSSSQGGTEAFF	TGTTCCAGCAGCCAGGGAGGCACTGAAGCTTTCTTT